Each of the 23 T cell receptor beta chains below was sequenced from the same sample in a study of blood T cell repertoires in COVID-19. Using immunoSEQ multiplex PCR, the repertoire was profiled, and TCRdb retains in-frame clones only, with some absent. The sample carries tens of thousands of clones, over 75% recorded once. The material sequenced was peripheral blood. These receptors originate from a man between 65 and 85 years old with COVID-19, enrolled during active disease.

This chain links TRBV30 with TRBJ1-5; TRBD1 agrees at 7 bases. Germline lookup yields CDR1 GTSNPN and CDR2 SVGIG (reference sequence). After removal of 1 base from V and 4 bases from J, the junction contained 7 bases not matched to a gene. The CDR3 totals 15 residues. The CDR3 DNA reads TGTGCCTGGAGTGGAGGGGCAGGGGGGAATCAGCCCCAGCATTTT. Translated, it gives CAWSGGAGGNQPQHF.

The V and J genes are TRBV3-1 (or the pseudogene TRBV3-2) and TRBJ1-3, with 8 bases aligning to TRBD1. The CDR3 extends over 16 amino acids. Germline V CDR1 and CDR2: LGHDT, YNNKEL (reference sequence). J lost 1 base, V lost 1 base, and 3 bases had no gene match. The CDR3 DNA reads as TGTGCCAGCAGCCAAGCAACAGGGGGTTCTGGAAACACCATATATTTT. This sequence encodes CASSQATGGSGNTIYF.

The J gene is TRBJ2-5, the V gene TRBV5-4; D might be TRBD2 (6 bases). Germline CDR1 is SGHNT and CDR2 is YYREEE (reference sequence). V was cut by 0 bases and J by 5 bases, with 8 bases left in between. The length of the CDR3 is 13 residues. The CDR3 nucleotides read TGTGCCAGCAGCTTGGCGGGAGACGAGACCCAGTACTTC. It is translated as CASSLAGDETQYF.

CDR3 nucleotide sequence: TGCAGTGCGGGGCCGGGCTACACCTTC. Amino acids: CSAGPGYTF. The J gene is TRBJ1-2, the V gene TRBV20-1; D might be TRBD1 (5 bases). Per germline, CDR1 DFQATT and CDR2 SNEGSKA (reference sequence). The CDR3 extends over 9 amino acids. V was trimmed by 6 bases and J by 8 bases, leaving 7 bases between them.

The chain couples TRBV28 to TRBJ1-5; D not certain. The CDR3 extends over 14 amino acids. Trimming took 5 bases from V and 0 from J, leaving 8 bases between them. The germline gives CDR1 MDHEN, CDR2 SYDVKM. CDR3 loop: CASSDDNSNQPQHF. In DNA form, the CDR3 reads TGTGCCAGCAGTGATGACAATAGCAATCAGCCCCAGCATTTT.

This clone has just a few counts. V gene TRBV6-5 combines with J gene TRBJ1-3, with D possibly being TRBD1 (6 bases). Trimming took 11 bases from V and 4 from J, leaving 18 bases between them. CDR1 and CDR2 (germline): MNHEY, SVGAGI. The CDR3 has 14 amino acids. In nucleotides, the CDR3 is TGTGCCGGAGGAAGGGGGGGGGTCGGAAACACCATATATTTT. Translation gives CAGGRGGVGNTIYF.

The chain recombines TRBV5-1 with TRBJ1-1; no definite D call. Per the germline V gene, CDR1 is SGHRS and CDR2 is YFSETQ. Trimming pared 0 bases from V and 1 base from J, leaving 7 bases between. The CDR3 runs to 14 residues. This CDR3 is CASSLGAGNTEAFF. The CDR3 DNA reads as TGCGCCAGCAGCTTGGGGGCAGGGAACACTGAAGCTTTCTTT.

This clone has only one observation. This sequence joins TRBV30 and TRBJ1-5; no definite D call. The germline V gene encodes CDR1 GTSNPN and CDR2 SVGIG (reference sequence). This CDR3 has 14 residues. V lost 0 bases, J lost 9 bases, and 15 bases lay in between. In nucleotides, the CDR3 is TGTGCCTGGAGTGTAACCCCCCGCGGGTTGCCCCAGCATTTT. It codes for CAWSVTPRGLPQHF.

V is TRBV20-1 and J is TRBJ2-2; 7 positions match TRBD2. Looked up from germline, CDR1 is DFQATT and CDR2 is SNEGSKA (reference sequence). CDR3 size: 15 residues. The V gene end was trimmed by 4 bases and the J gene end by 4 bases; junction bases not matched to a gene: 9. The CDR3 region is CSAIEGGPGTGELFF. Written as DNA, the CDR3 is TGCAGTGCTATTGAGGGAGGGCCCGGCACCGGGGAGCTGTTTTTT.

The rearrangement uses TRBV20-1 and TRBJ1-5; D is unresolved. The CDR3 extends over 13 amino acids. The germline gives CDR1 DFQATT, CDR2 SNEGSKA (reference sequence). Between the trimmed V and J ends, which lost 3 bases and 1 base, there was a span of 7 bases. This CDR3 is CSASYVSNQPQHF. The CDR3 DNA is TGCAGTGCTAGTTATGTGAGCAATCAGCCCCAGCATTTT.

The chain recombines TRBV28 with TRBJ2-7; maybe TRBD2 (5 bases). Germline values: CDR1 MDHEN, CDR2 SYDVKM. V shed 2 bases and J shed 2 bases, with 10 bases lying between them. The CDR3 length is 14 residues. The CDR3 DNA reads TGTGCCAGCAGTTTAGCGGGTTTAACCTACGAGCAGTACTTC. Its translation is CASSLAGLTYEQYF.

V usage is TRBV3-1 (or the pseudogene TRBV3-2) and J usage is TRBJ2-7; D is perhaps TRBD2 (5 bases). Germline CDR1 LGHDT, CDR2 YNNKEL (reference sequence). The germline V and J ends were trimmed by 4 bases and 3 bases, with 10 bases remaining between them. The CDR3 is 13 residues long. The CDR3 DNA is TGTGCCAGCAGCCCGACGGGATACTACGAGCAGTACTTC. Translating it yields CASSPTGYYEQYF.

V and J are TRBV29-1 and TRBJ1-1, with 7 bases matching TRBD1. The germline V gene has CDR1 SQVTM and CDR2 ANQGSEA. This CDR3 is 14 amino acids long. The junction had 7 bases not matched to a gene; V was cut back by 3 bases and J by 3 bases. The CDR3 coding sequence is TGCAGCGTTGATTGGGCTGACAGGGACACTGAAGCTTTCTTT. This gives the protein CSVDWADRDTEAFF.

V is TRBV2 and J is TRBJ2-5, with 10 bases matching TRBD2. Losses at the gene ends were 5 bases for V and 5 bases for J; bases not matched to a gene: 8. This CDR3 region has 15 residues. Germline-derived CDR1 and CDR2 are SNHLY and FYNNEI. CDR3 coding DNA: TGTGCCAGCAGTCCCGTAGCGGGAGGAGCGGAGACCCAGTACTTC. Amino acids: CASSPVAGGAETQYF.

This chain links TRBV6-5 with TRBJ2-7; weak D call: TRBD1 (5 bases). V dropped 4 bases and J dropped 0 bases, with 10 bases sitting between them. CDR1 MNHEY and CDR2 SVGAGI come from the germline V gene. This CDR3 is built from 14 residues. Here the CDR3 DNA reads TGTGCCAGCAGTTCCTTAGACAGCTCCTACGAGCAGTACTTC. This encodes CASSSLDSSYEQYF.

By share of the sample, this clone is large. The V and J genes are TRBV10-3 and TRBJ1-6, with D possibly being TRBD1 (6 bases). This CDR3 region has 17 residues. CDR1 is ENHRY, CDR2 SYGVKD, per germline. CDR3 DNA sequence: TGTGGCAGACCAACGGACAGCCTTCCGGATTATAATTCACCCCTCCACTTT. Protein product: CGRPTDSLPDYNSPLHF.

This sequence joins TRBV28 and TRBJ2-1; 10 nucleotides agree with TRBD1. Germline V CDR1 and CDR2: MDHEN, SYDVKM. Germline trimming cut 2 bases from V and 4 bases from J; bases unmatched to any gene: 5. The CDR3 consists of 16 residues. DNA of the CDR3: TGTGCCAGCAGTTTACTCGGACAGGGGGGTTACAATGAGCAGTTCTTC. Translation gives CASSLLGQGGYNEQFF.

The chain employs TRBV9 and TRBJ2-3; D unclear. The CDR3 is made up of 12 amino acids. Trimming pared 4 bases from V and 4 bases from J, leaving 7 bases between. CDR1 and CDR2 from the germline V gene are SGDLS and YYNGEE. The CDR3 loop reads CASSPRADTQYF. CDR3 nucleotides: TGTGCCAGCAGCCCCCGCGCAGATACGCAGTATTTT.

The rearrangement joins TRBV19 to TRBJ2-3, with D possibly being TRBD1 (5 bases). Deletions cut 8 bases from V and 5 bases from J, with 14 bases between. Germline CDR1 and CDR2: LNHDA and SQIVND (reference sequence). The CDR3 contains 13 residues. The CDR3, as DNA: TGTGCCAGTGGCTACTTGGGGCGAGATACGCAGTATTTT. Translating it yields CASGYLGRDTQYF. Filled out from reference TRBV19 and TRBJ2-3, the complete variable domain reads DGGITQSPKYLFRKEGQNVTLSCEQNLNHDAMYWYRQDPGQGLRLIYYSQIVNDFQKGDIAEGYSVSREKKESFPLTVTSAQKNPTAFYLCASGYLGRDTQYFGPGTRLTVL.

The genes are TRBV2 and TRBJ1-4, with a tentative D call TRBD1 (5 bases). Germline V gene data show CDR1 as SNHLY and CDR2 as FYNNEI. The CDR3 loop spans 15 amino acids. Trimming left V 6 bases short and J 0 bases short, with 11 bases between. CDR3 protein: CASRLMTATNEKLFF. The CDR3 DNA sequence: TGTGCCAGCAGACTCATGACAGCAACTAATGAAAAACTGTTTTTT. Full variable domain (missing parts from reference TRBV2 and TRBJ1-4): EPEVTQTPSHQVTQMGQEVILRCVPISNHLYFYWYRQILGQKVEFLVSFYNNEISEKSEIFDDQFSVERPDGSNFTLKIRSTKLEDSAMYFCASRLMTATNEKLFFGSGTQLSVL.

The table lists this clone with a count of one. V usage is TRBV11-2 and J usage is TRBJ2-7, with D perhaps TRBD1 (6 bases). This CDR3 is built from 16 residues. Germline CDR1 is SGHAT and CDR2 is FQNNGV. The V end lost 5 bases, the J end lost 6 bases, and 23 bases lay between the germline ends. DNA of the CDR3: TGTGCCAGCAGCCCGGGACACTCCCGGGATTTTGGCGAGCAGTACTTC. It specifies CASSPGHSRDFGEQYF. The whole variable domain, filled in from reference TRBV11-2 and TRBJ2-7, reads EAGVAQSPRYKIIEKRQSVAFWCNPISGHATLYWYQQILGQGPKLLIQFQNNGVVDDSQLPKDRFSAERLKGVDSTLKIQPAKLEDSAVYLCASSPGHSRDFGEQYFGPGTRLTVT.

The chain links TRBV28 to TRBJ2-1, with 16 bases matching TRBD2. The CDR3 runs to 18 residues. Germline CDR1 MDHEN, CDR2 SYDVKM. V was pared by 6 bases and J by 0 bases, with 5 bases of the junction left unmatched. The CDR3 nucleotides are TGTGCCAGCAGGGCGGGACTAGCGGGAGGGGGCTCCTACAATGAGCAGTTCTTC. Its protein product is CASRAGLAGGGSYNEQFF.

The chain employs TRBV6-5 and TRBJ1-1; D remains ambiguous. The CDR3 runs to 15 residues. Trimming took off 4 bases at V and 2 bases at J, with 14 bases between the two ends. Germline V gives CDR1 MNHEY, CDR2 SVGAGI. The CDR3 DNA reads TGTGCCAGCAGTTCCGGGATCGGCGGCAACACTGAAGCTTTCTTT. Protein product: CASSSGIGGNTEAFF.